Reported below is one T cell receptor (beta chain). The data belong to a study of blood T cell repertoires in COVID-19. Across the study: COVID-19 samples collected from the United States, Italy and Spain covered acute and convalescent phases. Nucleic acid was either cDNA or gDNA, and it came from T cells, B-cell-depleted T cells, or PBMCs.

Original data processing: Amplification with reference gene primers provided the estimates of nucleated cell counts. Clones were sequenced by immunoSEQ multiplex PCR, and TCRdb holds only the in-frame ones, with some missing. The V and J calls and clone size are taken from that table; D and trimming were inferred from the DNA. The sample includes 100,000 or so clones, approximately 90% of them seen just once. This CDR3 contains 11 residues. The V segment lost 8 bases and the J segment 7 bases; nucleotides outside the gene matches: 1. Material: peripheral blood. V usage is TRBV12-3 or TRBV12-4 and J usage is TRBJ1-3; 8 nucleotides agree with TRBD1. This receptor was obtained from a human donor with acute or convalescent COVID-19. The donor label of this sample is uncertain. The CDR3: CASGQGNTIYF. CDR3 nucleotide sequence: TGTGCCAGCGGACAGGGCAACACCATATATTTT.